This record looks at one T cell receptor beta chain sequence and its context. What it recognizes is unknown. This sample was included in a study of OX40 agonist ivuxolimab in advanced cancers. Individuals having autoimmune disease history or systemic immunosuppression were not enrolled. Drawing of blood for sampling happened at baseline, at cycle 4 day 1, and at cycle 7 day 1. Some clones are missing from TCRdb's copy, which holds only in-frame ones; the method was immunoSEQ multiplex PCR. The data show 85,000 to 100,000 clones, about 92% seen once. V was trimmed by 4 bases and J by 2 bases, leaving 12 bases between them. Per the germline V gene, CDR1 is MRHNA and CDR2 is SNTAGT. There are 15 residues in the CDR3. General study results and limits: Some nonresponders additionally presented with little normalized T-cell clonal expansion. Both blood CD4+ and CD8+ T cells showed clonal growth by week 6 at 0.1 to 3.0 mg/kg.

The receptor comes from an adult with an advanced solid tumor such as melanoma, head and neck, liver or kidney cancer. The V and J genes are TRBV6-4 and TRBJ2-1; no firm D call. The specimen was CD4+ or CD8+ T cells sorted from blood, collected in a trial of the OX40 agonist ivuxolimab. The CDR3 DNA reads TGTGCCAGCAGTGTTTCCGCATCAACCTACAATGAGCAGTTCTTC. It is translated as CASSVSASTYNEQFF.